This is a list of T cell receptor beta chains from one sample in a study of T-cell reconstitution after alpha-beta-depleted transplantation in children. MiXCR was run by TCRdb on the PCR reads, yielding one entry per CDR3 protein. The sample contains several thousand distinct CDR3 sequences, approximately 15% of which appear only once. This sample comprised PBMCs, obtained before TCRalphabeta/CD19-depleted stem cell transplant. The receptor set was obtained from a boy aged 5-17 years with acute lymphoblastic leukemia, due to receive a stem cell transplant. Both conserved end residues are part of each CDR3. The D gene is left open where the match is weak. Size tells how often a clone was seen (once, few, many) or the class of an expanded clone, and some rows leave it out.

CDR3nt: TGCAGTGCTAGCGCCAGGGGGGCCCCCACAGATACGCAGTATTTT
CDR3aa: CSASARGAPTDTQYF
j_gene: TRBJ2-3
d_gene: NA
v_gene: TRBV20-1
abundance: medium-sized

CDR3nt: TGCAGTGCTAGAGATCTAAAGGGAGGGGCTCTCGAGCAGTACTTC
CDR3aa: CSARDLKGGALEQYF
j_gene: TRBJ2-7
d_gene: TRBD2
v_gene: TRBV20-1
abundance: many

CDR3nt: TGTGCCAGCAGCCGGACAGAGGAGGGCTACGAGCAGTACTTC
CDR3aa: CASSRTEEGYEQYF
j_gene: TRBJ2-7
d_gene: NA
v_gene: TRBV13
abundance: medium-sized

CDR3nt: TGTGCCAGCACCCTAGGGAGGGTAGGGCAGTTCTTC
CDR3aa: CASTLGRVGQFF
j_gene: TRBJ2-1
d_gene: TRBD2
v_gene: TRBV12-3/TRBV12-4
abundance: medium-sized

CDR3nt: TGTGCCTTGGAAGACAGGGTTAACTACGAGCAGTACTTC
CDR3aa: CALEDRVNYEQYF
j_gene: TRBJ2-7
d_gene: TRBD1
v_gene: TRBV30
abundance: many

CDR3nt: TGTGCCAGCAGCTTAGCGGGCCTAGCGACAGATACGCAGTATTTT
CDR3aa: CASSLAGLATDTQYF
j_gene: TRBJ2-3
d_gene: NA
v_gene: TRBV7-2
abundance: medium-sized

CDR3nt: TGTGCCAGCAGCTCCGGACTAGCGGGAGGGAGCTCCTACAATGAGCAGTTCTTC
CDR3aa: CASSSGLAGGSSYNEQFF
j_gene: TRBJ2-1
d_gene: TRBD2
v_gene: TRBV7-3
abundance: medium-sized

CDR3nt: TGTGCCAGCAGCTATGGGCAGGGAGGGAATGGCTACACCTTC
CDR3aa: CASSYGQGGNGYTF
j_gene: TRBJ1-2
d_gene: NA
v_gene: TRBV6-5
abundance: medium-sized

CDR3nt: TGTGCCAGCAGCCTCCCGGCGGACGGGACCAGGGGAGTTGAAGCTTTCTTT
CDR3aa: CASSLPADGTRGVEAFF
j_gene: TRBJ1-1
d_gene: NA
v_gene: TRBV7-9
abundance: medium-sized

CDR3nt: TGTGCCAGCAGTTCCTTGCTGGGGACTGCTAATGAAAAACTGTTTTTT
CDR3aa: CASSSLLGTANEKLFF
j_gene: TRBJ1-4
d_gene: NA
v_gene: TRBV12-3/TRBV12-4
abundance: medium-sized

CDR3nt: TGTGCCAGCAGTTTACTAGCGGGAGGCCTCACCTACGAGCAGTACTTC
CDR3aa: CASSLLAGGLTYEQYF
j_gene: TRBJ2-7
d_gene: TRBD2
v_gene: TRBV27
abundance: medium-sized

CDR3nt: TGTGCCAGCAGCTTAGTTGGCTACACCGGGGAGCTGTTTTTT
CDR3aa: CASSLVGYTGELFF
j_gene: TRBJ2-2
d_gene: NA
v_gene: TRBV7-2
abundance: many

CDR3nt: TGTGCCAGCAGCCAAGAGAGGCTAGCGCCAGATACGCAGTATTTT
CDR3aa: CASSQERLAPDTQYF
j_gene: TRBJ2-3
d_gene: NA
v_gene: TRBV3-1
abundance: NA

CDR3nt: TGCGCCAGCAGCTCCCCCCAGACCAATACCTACGAGCAGTACTTC
CDR3aa: CASSSPQTNTYEQYF
j_gene: TRBJ2-7
d_gene: NA
v_gene: TRBV5-1
abundance: medium-sized

CDR3nt: TGTGCCAGCTCAGCGGACAGGGGGTCCACTGAAGCTTTCTTT
CDR3aa: CASSADRGSTEAFF
j_gene: TRBJ1-1
d_gene: TRBD1
v_gene: TRBV18
abundance: many

CDR3nt: TGTGCCAGCAGCCCCTCACAGGGCTACACTGAAGCTTTCTTT
CDR3aa: CASSPSQGYTEAFF
j_gene: TRBJ1-1
d_gene: NA
v_gene: TRBV7-2
abundance: many

CDR3nt: TGTGCCAGCAGGAATCTTGGCGGGGAGCTGTTTTTT
CDR3aa: CASRNLGGELFF
j_gene: TRBJ2-2
d_gene: NA
v_gene: TRBV6-5
abundance: medium-sized

CDR3nt: TGTGCCAGCAGCTCATGGACAGGGTCCTACGAGCAGTACTTC
CDR3aa: CASSSWTGSYEQYF
j_gene: TRBJ2-7
d_gene: TRBD1
v_gene: TRBV7-9
abundance: medium-sized

CDR3nt: TGTGCCACCAGTCGGACAGGGAAGTACGAGCAGTACTTC
CDR3aa: CATSRTGKYEQYF
j_gene: TRBJ2-7
d_gene: TRBD1
v_gene: TRBV24-1
abundance: many

CDR3nt: TGTGCCAGCAGTTTCCGGGACAGGGGAAATGAGCAGTTCTTC
CDR3aa: CASSFRDRGNEQFF
j_gene: TRBJ2-1
d_gene: TRBD1
v_gene: TRBV27
abundance: NA

CDR3nt: TGTGCCAGCAGTCCGGGATTTGTGAACACTGAAGCTTTCTTT
CDR3aa: CASSPGFVNTEAFF
j_gene: TRBJ1-1
d_gene: NA
v_gene: TRBV12-3/TRBV12-4
abundance: medium-sized

CDR3nt: TGTGCCAGCAGCTTTCAGGGGGCGGTCGACGAGCAGTACTTC
CDR3aa: CASSFQGAVDEQYF
j_gene: TRBJ2-7
d_gene: TRBD1
v_gene: TRBV7-2
abundance: many

CDR3nt: TGTGCCAGCAGCTTAGATAGGGAGGAAAAACTGTTTTTT
CDR3aa: CASSLDREEKLFF
j_gene: TRBJ1-4
d_gene: NA
v_gene: TRBV13
abundance: few

CDR3nt: TGTGCCTCCAGCCGAGGGGGGACGGAGGGTTTCAGGGATGGCTACGCCTTC
CDR3aa: CASSRGGTEGFRDGYAF
j_gene: TRBJ1-2
d_gene: NA
v_gene: TRBV3-1
abundance: NA

CDR3nt: TGTGCCAGCCGGGGGAGCCCGAACACTGAAGCTTTCTTT
CDR3aa: CASRGSPNTEAFF
j_gene: TRBJ1-1
d_gene: NA
v_gene: TRBV28
abundance: medium-sized

CDR3nt: TGTGCCAGCAGTTTAGTAAAGACTAGCGGGACAGATACGCAGTATTTT
CDR3aa: CASSLVKTSGTDTQYF
j_gene: TRBJ2-3
d_gene: TRBD2
v_gene: TRBV12-3/TRBV12-4
abundance: medium-sized

CDR3nt: TGTAGTGCTAGAGATGGTCGGGGGATGGGGTCCTACGAGCAGTACTTC
CDR3aa: CSARDGRGMGSYEQYF
j_gene: TRBJ2-7
d_gene: NA
v_gene: TRBV20-1
abundance: NA

CDR3nt: TGTGCCAGCAGCCAGACAGAGTCTGGGGCCAACGTCCTGACTTTC
CDR3aa: CASSQTESGANVLTF
j_gene: TRBJ2-6
d_gene: NA
v_gene: TRBV7-9
abundance: many

CDR3nt: TGTGCCACCAGTGATTCCTCAGGGGAGGGTGAGCAGTTCTTC
CDR3aa: CATSDSSGEGEQFF
j_gene: TRBJ2-1
d_gene: NA
v_gene: TRBV24-1
abundance: many

CDR3nt: TGTGCCGGCCGCCGTGGCGGCCGAGAGACCCAGTACTTC
CDR3aa: CAGRRGGRETQYF
j_gene: TRBJ2-5
d_gene: NA
v_gene: TRBV7-2
abundance: once

CDR3nt: TGTGCCAGCAGTTTCGGCGGAGACACTGAAGCTTTCTTT
CDR3aa: CASSFGGDTEAFF
j_gene: TRBJ1-1
d_gene: NA
v_gene: TRBV6-6
abundance: medium-sized

CDR3nt: TGTGCCAGCAGTTGGACAGGGGAATTCACCGGGGAGCTGTTTTTT
CDR3aa: CASSWTGEFTGELFF
j_gene: TRBJ2-2
d_gene: TRBD1
v_gene: TRBV2
abundance: medium-sized

CDR3nt: TGTGCCAGCAGCCCCATGGACAGTCCAAGCTACGAGCAGTACTTC
CDR3aa: CASSPMDSPSYEQYF
j_gene: TRBJ2-7
d_gene: NA
v_gene: TRBV7-9
abundance: NA

CDR3nt: TGTGCCAGCACATTTAGCGGGAGCTACAATGAGCAGTTCTTC
CDR3aa: CASTFSGSYNEQFF
j_gene: TRBJ2-1
d_gene: TRBD2
v_gene: TRBV7-2
abundance: many

CDR3nt: TGCGCCAGTCAGACTAGCGGGAGGGGGGGTTTCCAAGAGACCCAGTACTTC
CDR3aa: CASQTSGRGGFQETQYF
j_gene: TRBJ2-5
d_gene: TRBD2
v_gene: TRBV5-1
abundance: medium-sized

CDR3nt: TGTGCCAGCAGCCCTCCGGGAGGTGCGGACGAGCAGTACTTC
CDR3aa: CASSPPGGADEQYF
j_gene: TRBJ2-7
d_gene: TRBD2
v_gene: TRBV7-2
abundance: medium-sized

CDR3nt: TGCGCCAGCAGCGGTAGCGGGACACCGACCTACAATGAGCAGTTCTTC
CDR3aa: CASSGSGTPTYNEQFF
j_gene: TRBJ2-1
d_gene: TRBD2
v_gene: TRBV4-3
abundance: medium-sized

CDR3nt: TGTGCCAGCTCACAACAACCCGCGGACAGGCTGGGGTTTGAAGCTTTCTTT
CDR3aa: CASSQQPADRLGFEAFF
j_gene: TRBJ1-1
d_gene: TRBD1
v_gene: TRBV18
abundance: medium-sized

CDR3nt: TGTGCCAGCAGTTACTCAGAGACTTACAGGGGGCAGCCCCAGCATTTT
CDR3aa: CASSYSETYRGQPQHF
j_gene: TRBJ1-5
d_gene: TRBD1
v_gene: TRBV6-5
abundance: NA

CDR3nt: TGTGCCAGCAGCCCCCGGGGGTATCCGAACACTGAAGCTTTCTTT
CDR3aa: CASSPRGYPNTEAFF
j_gene: TRBJ1-1
d_gene: NA
v_gene: TRBV5-5
abundance: NA